This T cell receptor beta chain was identified in a study of cytomegalovirus exposure and HLA in healthy donors. Study summary: Earlier findings included about 120 million unique TCR beta sequences obtained from 150 million to 200 million T cells. Study-wide findings and caveats: Some TCR beta chains (roughly 160 of them) were listed as cytomegalovirus-associated.

Germline V gene lookup returns CDR1 SGHDN and CDR2 FVKESK. V was trimmed by 1 base and J by 9 bases, leaving 13 bases between them. The CDR3 is made up of 13 amino acids. 13 Jbeta primers and 60 Vbeta primers were used for the PCR. TCRdb's table, derived via immunoSEQ multiplex PCR, lists solely in-frame clones and lacks some. The sample has about 160,000 clones; 60% to 80% are singletons. For this clone: What it binds is unknown.

This chain links TRBV14 with TRBJ2-7; D gene uncertain. The sequence came from a man aged 55 to 70 in good health and CMV-seronegative. The material sequenced was PBMCs. The CDR3 region has the DNA TGTGCCAGCAGCCAAGCCTCCGTACAGTCGCAGTACTTC. Translation: CASSQASVQSQYF.